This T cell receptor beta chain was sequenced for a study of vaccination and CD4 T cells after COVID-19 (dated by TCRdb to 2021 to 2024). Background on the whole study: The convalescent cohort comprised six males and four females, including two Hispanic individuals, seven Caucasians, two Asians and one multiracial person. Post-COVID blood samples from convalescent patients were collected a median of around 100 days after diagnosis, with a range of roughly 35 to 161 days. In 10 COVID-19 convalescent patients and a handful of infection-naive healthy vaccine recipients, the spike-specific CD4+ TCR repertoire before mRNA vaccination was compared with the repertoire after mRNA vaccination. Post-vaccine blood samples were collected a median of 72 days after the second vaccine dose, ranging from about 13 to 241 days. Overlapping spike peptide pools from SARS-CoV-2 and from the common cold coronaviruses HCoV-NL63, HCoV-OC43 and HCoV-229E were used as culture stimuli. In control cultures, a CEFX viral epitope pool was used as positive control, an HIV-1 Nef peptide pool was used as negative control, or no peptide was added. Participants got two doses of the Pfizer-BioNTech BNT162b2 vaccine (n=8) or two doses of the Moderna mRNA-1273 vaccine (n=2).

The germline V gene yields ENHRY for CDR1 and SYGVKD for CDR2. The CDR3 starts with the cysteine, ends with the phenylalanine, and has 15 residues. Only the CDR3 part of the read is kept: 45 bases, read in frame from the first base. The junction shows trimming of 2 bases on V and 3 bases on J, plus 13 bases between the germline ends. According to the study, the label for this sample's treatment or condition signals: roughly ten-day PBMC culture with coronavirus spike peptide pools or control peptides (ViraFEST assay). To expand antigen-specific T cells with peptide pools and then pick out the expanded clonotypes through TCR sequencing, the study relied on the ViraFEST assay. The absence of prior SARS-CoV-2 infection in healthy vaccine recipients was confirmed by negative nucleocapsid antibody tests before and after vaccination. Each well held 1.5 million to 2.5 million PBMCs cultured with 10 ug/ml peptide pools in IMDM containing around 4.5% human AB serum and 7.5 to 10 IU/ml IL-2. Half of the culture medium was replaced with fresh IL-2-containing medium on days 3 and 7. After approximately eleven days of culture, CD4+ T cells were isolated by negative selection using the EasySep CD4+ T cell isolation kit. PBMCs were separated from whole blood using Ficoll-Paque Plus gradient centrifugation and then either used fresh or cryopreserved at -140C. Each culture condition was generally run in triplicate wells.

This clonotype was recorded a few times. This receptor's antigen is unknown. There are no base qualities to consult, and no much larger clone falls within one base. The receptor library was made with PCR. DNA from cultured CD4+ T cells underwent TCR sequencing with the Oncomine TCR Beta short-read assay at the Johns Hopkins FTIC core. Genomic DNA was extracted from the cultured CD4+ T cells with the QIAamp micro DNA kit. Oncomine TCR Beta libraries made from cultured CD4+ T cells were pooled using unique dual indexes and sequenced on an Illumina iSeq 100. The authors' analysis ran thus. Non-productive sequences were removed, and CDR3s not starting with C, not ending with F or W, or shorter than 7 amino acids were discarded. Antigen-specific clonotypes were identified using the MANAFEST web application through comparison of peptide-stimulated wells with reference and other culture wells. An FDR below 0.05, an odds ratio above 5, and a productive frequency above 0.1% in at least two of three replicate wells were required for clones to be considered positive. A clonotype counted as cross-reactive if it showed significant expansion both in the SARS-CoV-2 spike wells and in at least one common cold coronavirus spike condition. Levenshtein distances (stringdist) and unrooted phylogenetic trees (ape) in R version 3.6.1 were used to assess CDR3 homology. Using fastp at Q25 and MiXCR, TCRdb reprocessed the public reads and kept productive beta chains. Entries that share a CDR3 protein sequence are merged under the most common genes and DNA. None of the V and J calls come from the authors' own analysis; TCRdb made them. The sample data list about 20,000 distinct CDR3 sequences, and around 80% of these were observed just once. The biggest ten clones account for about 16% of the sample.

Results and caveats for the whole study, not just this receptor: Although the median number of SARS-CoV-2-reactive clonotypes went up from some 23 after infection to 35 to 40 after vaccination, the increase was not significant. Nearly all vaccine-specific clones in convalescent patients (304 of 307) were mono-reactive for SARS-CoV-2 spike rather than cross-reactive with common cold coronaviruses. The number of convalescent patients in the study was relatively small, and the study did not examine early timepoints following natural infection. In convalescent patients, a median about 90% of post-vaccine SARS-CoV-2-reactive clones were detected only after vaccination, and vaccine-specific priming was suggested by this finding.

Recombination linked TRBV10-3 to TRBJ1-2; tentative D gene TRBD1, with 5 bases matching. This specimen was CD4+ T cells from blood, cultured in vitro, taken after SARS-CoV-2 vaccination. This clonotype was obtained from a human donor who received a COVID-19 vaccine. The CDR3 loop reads CAISEKAGRDYGYTF. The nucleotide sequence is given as TGTGCCATCAGTGAGAAAGCAGGGAGAGACTATGGCTACACCTTC.